The 22 T cell receptor beta chains below were found in one sample sequenced in a study of OX40 agonist ivuxolimab in advanced cancers. Generated by immunoSEQ multiplex PCR, the TCRdb table keeps only in-frame clones and is missing some. The data contain around 37,000 clones, about 82% of them singletons. Sequences were derived from CD4+ or CD8+ T cells sorted from blood, sampled in a trial of the OX40 agonist ivuxolimab. These receptors were collected from an adult with an advanced solid tumor such as melanoma, head and neck, liver or kidney cancer.

The genes are TRBV7-2 and TRBJ2-5; 11 bases line up with TRBD2. Germline V gene data show CDR1 as SGHTA and CDR2 as FQGNSA. This CDR3 contains 16 residues. The trim removed 0 bases at V and 6 bases at J, leaving 6 bases unmatched. The CDR3 protein is CASSLAASGGSKTQYF. CDR3 DNA: TGTGCCAGCAGCTTAGCGGCTAGCGGGGGGTCAAAGACCCAGTACTTC.

The chain recombines TRBV7-3 with TRBJ2-5; no definite D call. The germline gives CDR1 SGHTA, CDR2 FQGTGA. The CDR3 consists of 13 residues. V dropped 5 bases and J dropped 3 bases, with 10 bases sitting between them. The CDR3 DNA reads as TGTGCCAGCAGCCGTACCGTAAAAGAGACCCAGTACTTC. Residues: CASSRTVKETQYF.

The chain employs TRBV9 and TRBJ2-3; D is tentatively TRBD1 or TRBD2 (6 bases each). From germline, CDR1 is SGDLS and CDR2 YYNGEE. Trimming pared 0 bases from V and 4 bases from J, leaving 15 bases between. CDR3 size: 16 residues. CDR3 loop: CASSVVGGGGADTQYF. The CDR3 DNA reads as TGTGCCAGCAGCGTAGTAGGGGGAGGTGGGGCAGATACGCAGTATTTT.

The gene calls are TRBV2 and TRBJ1-1; the D is unclear. The V end lost 8 bases, the J end lost 2 bases, and 12 bases lay between the germline ends. The CDR3 runs to 13 residues. Germline CDR1 SNHLY, CDR2 FYNNEI. The CDR3 DNA is TGTGCCAGCCTACGGAGTCCAAACACTGAAGCTTTCTTT. Translation: CASLRSPNTEAFF.

The chain is built from TRBV28 and TRBJ1-2, with D unresolved. The CDR3 sequence is 12 residues long. The germline V gene has CDR1 MDHEN and CDR2 SYDVKM. The V end lost 5 bases, the J end lost 3 bases, and 7 bases lay between the germline ends. CDR3 DNA: TGTGCCAGCAGTCCCCGGGACTATGGCTACACCTTC. This codes for CASSPRDYGYTF.

This rearrangement joins TRBV10-2 to TRBJ1-2; the D gene is possibly TRBD1 (6 bases). The CDR3 contains 14 residues. Trimming shortened V by 5 bases and J by 2 bases, and 12 bases separated the two germline ends. Germline values: CDR1 WSHSY, CDR2 SAAADI. CDR3 sequence: CASSSLDSNYGYTF. Written as DNA, the CDR3 is TGCGCCAGCAGTTCCTTGGACAGCAACTATGGCTACACCTTC.

This sequence joins TRBV30 and TRBJ1-1; D is ambiguous. The germline CDR1 and CDR2 sequences are GTSNPN and SVGIG (reference sequence). Trimming took 4 bases from V and 5 from J, leaving 8 bases between them. The CDR3 has 11 amino acids. CDR3 nucleotides: TGTGCCTGGAAGGACCTGACTGAAGCTTTCTTT. Translating gives CAWKDLTEAFF.

This clone occurred once. The CDR3 here is CASSHSYEQYF. The CDR3 DNA follows: TGTGCCAGCAGTCACTCCTACGAGCAGTACTTC. V gene TRBV6-1 combines with J gene TRBJ2-7; no firm D call. Germline V lookup: CDR1 MNHNS, CDR2 SASEGT. The V gene lost 5 bases and the J gene lost 0 bases, with 2 bases spanning the gap. The CDR3 extends over 11 amino acids.

This sequence joins TRBV11-2 and TRBJ1-5; a weak D match, TRBD1 (5 bases). Germline loops: CDR1 SGHAT, CDR2 FQNNGV. This CDR3 has 13 amino acids. V was pared by 5 bases and J by 5 bases, with 10 bases between. The CDR3 coding sequence is TGTGCCAGCAGCATGACAGTCGATCAGCCCCAGCATTTT. Translated, it gives CASSMTVDQPQHF.

In this sample, this clone turned up a few times. The chain uses TRBV27 and TRBJ2-1; weak D call: TRBD1 (6 bases). The CDR3 is 17 residues long. The V gene lost 4 bases and the J gene lost 0 bases, with 16 bases spanning the gap. Per the germline V gene, CDR1 is MNHEY and CDR2 is SMNVEV (reference sequence). CDR3 region: CASSSGAGPSSYNEQFF. The CDR3 DNA is TGTGCCAGCAGTTCAGGGGCGGGCCCTAGCTCCTACAATGAGCAGTTCTTC.

The chain employs TRBV2 and TRBJ1-1; no clear D. The CDR3 contains 14 residues. The V gene's germline CDR1 is SNHLY and CDR2 FYNNEI. Trimming removed 1 base at V and 5 bases at J, with 11 bases between. CDR3 region: CASSEGSGWTEAFF. The CDR3 DNA sequence: TGTGCCAGCAGTGAAGGAAGTGGGTGGACTGAAGCTTTCTTT. Based on the CDR3 plus reference TRBV2 and TRBJ1-1, the full variable domain is EPEVTQTPSHQVTQMGQEVILRCVPISNHLYFYWYRQILGQKVEFLVSFYNNEISEKSEIFDDQFSVERPDGSNFTLKIRSTKLEDSAMYFCASSEGSGWTEAFFGQGTRLTVV.

This chain joins TRBV7-5 and TRBJ1-1. TRBV7-5 is a listed pseudogene. The CDR3 has 15 residues. CDR3 bases: TGTGTCAGAAGCTTAGCTTGTAAGGGCCACACTGAAGCTTTCTTT. This sequence encodes CVRSLACKGHTEAFF.

The CDR3 DNA reads TGCGCCAGCAGAGCCACACCGGGGAGGGGGACTGAAGCTTTCTTT. This encodes CASRATPGRGTEAFF. The rearrangement joins TRBV5-1 to TRBJ1-1; TRBD1 is a possible D gene (6 bases). V was shortened by 5 bases and J by 5 bases, with 19 bases between the two germline ends. Germline values: CDR1 SGHRS, CDR2 YFSETQ. CDR3 length: 15 residues.

The chain has TRBV19 and TRBJ2-7; 10 nucleotides match TRBD1. The CDR3 contains 14 residues. V gave up 6 bases and J gave up 2 bases; unmatched junction bases: 4. Germline V gene sequence: CDR1 LNHDA, CDR2 SQIVND (reference sequence). The CDR3 here is CASSQTGGPYEQYF. The CDR3 bases are TGTGCCAGTAGCCAGACAGGGGGCCCCTACGAGCAGTACTTC. Supplemented by reference TRBV19 and TRBJ2-7, the full variable domain reads DGGITQSPKYLFRKEGQNVTLSCEQNLNHDAMYWYRQDPGQGLRLIYYSQIVNDFQKGDIAEGYSVSREKKESFPLTVTSAQKNPTAFYLCASSQTGGPYEQYFGPGTRLTVT.

The chain links TRBV4-1 to TRBJ1-5, with D tentatively TRBD1 (5 bases). The CDR3 is 16 residues long. In germline, CDR1 is MGHRA, CDR2 YSYEKL. Trimming took off 4 bases at V and 6 bases at J, with 19 bases between the two ends. The DNA of the CDR3 is TGCGCCAGCAGCCGAATCCTCAGGGTTGGGCGTCAGCCCCAGCATTTT. Translation: CASSRILRVGRQPQHF.

V gene TRBV5-1 combines with J gene TRBJ2-3; 7 nucleotides agree with TRBD1. The CDR3 is 15 amino acids. The J segment lost 2 bases and the V segment lost 1 base, leaving 4 bases of the junction unmatched. CDR1 is SGHRS and CDR2 is YFSETQ in the germline V gene. The CDR3 sequence: CASSLNRGDTDTQYF. As DNA, the CDR3 is TGCGCCAGCAGCTTGAACAGGGGCGACACAGATACGCAGTATTTT.

The chain's CDR3 is CAIHRTGDDTQYF. CDR3 nucleotide sequence: TGTGCCATCCACAGGACAGGAGACGATACGCAGTATTTT. J is TRBJ2-3 and V is TRBV10-3, with TRBD1 matching over 7 bases. Losses at the gene ends were 8 bases for V and 6 bases for J; bases not matched to a gene: 8. From germline, CDR1 is ENHRY and CDR2 SYGVKD. This CDR3 is 13 amino acids long.

The chain uses TRBV19 and TRBJ2-7, with 7 bases fitting TRBD1. V shed 6 bases and J 11 bases; nucleotides not matched to a gene: 13. CDR1 is LNHDA, CDR2 SQIVND, per germline (reference sequence). The CDR3 contains 13 residues. The CDR3 DNA reads TGTGCCAGTAGGGGCCCGCCGGGACAGAAAGAGTACTTC. Translated, it gives CASRGPPGQKEYF.

This sequence joins TRBV15 and TRBJ2-1; no reliable D call. The CDR3 has 15 amino acids. CDR1 and CDR2 from the germline V gene are LNHNV and YYDKDF (reference sequence). V gave up 3 bases and J gave up 6 bases, with 15 bases separating them. In DNA form, the CDR3 reads TGTGCCACCAGCAGGCTCAGACTCGATACCAATGAGCAGTTCTTC. Translation: CATSRLRLDTNEQFF.

The chain uses TRBV6-5 and TRBJ1-1; TRBD1 matches at 8 bases. Per germline, CDR1 MNHEY and CDR2 SVGAGI. Trimming took 6 bases from V and 3 from J; bases not matched to a gene: 3. CDR3 length: 13 amino acids. CDR3 protein: CASSPTGDTEAFF. In nucleotides, the CDR3 is TGTGCCAGCAGCCCGACAGGGGACACTGAAGCTTTCTTT.

The V gene is TRBV9, the J gene TRBJ2-3; D might be TRBD2 (5 bases). CDR3 length: 15 residues. Germline V CDR1 and CDR2: SGDLS, YYNGEE. Trimming took 0 bases from V and 1 from J, leaving 9 bases between them. CDR3 sequence reads: CASSVGLSGTDTQYF. CDR3 coding DNA: TGTGCCAGCAGCGTAGGGCTTAGCGGCACAGATACGCAGTATTTT.

V and J are TRBV6-6 and TRBJ2-5; D is possibly TRBD1 (6 bases). Germline V CDR1 and CDR2: MNHNY, SVGAGI (reference sequence). The CDR3 has 14 amino acids. The V and J ends lost 5 bases and 5 bases respectively, with 15 bases between them. CDR3 nucleotide sequence: TGTGCCAGCAGTACACAGGGTCATGTGGAGACCCAGTACTTC. Amino acids: CASSTQGHVETQYF.